This T cell receptor beta chain is from a study of T-cell reconstitution after alpha-beta-depleted transplantation in children. General study findings and limits: Counts and diversity of T cells one year after transplant came mostly from newly produced T cells. In patients about two months after transplant, alpha-beta T cells reportedly arose from several hundred expanded graft clones. Surviving recipient T cells and thymic progenitors produced the high day-60 TCRbeta diversity seen in some patients.

This clonotype was seen a few times. Antigen unknown. This CDR3 is 14 amino acids long. Trimming stripped 5 bases from V and 6 bases from J, with 15 bases between. Germline lookup yields CDR1 SGHTA and CDR2 FQGNSA. Preparation of the TCRbeta library involved a method that used unique molecular identifiers. TCRdb re-called the PCR reads through MiXCR, storing one row per CDR3 protein. The sample lists 550,000 to 800,000 distinct CDR3 sequences; approximately 14% were seen once. This chain joins TRBV7-2 and TRBJ2-3; D is possibly TRBD1 (6 bases). The sequence derives from a girl aged 2-10 years with congenital amegakaryocytic thrombocytopenia, due to receive a stem cell transplant. Sequences were derived from PBMCs, sampled before TCRalphabeta/CD19-depleted stem cell transplant. The CDR3 is CASSPGTIGDTQYF. DNA of the CDR3: TGTGCCAGCAGCCCCGGGACAATCGGGGATACGCAGTATTTT.